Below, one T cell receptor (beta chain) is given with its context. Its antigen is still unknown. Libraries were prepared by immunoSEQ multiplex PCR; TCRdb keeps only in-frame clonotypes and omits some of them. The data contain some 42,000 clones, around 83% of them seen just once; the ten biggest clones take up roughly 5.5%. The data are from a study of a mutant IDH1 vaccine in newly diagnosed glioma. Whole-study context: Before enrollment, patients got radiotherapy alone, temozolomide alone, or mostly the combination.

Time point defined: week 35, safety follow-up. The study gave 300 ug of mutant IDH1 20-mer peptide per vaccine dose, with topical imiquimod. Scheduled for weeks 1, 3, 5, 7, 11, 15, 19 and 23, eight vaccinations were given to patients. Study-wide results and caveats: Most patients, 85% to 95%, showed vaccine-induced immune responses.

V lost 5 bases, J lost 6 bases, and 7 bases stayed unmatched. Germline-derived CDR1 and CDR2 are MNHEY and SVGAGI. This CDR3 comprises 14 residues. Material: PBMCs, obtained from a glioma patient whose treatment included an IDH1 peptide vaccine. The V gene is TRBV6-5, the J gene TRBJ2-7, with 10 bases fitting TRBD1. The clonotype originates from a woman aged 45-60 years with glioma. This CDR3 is CASSNPGQGSEQYF. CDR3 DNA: TGTGCCAGCAGTAATCCGGGACAGGGGTCCGAGCAGTACTTC.